This TCR beta chain was found in a study of cytotoxic CD8 clonotypes in ibrutinib-treated CLL. Study-wide findings and caveats: Clonality increased at ibrutinib response and stayed stable in sustained remission. At progression, however, it fell back toward baseline. Public clonotypes were seen rarely and were contracted or stable on treatment. Clonality was higher at baseline than in age-matched healthy donors and tracked circulating CD8+ T-cell counts.

CDR1 is KGHSH, CDR2 LQKENI, per germline. J was trimmed by 5 bases and V by 2 bases; bases with no gene match: 1. The CDR3 totals 15 residues. The source of approximately 2 micrograms of genomic DNA for TCR beta libraries was cryopreserved PBMCs. Generated by immunoSEQ multiplex PCR, the TCRdb table keeps only in-frame clones and is missing some. The profile shows more than 20,000 clones, 74% of them singletons. As for this clone: Its antigen is still unknown.

The chain uses TRBV18 and TRBJ2-7; TRBD2 matches 15 bases. Source: PBMCs, taken before ibrutinib treatment. This clonotype originated in a human donor with chronic lymphocytic leukemia. The DNA for the CDR3 is TGTGCCAGCTCACCAGGGACTAGCGGGAGGAACGAGCAGTACTTC. Its protein product is CASSPGTSGRNEQYF.